This T cell receptor beta chain appears in the sequencing data of a study of T cells in localized non-small cell lung cancer. Findings of the study overall: The highest T cell clonality was in uninvolved adjacent lung, above tumor. When the top 100 tumor clones were examined, a median approximately 54 of them also appeared in the adjacent lung, which was paired and uninvolved.

Method: immunoSEQ multiplex PCR; TCRdb's copy keeps in-frame clones and lacks some. The sample contains 35,000 to 40,000 clones, roughly nine tenths of which appear only once. About this clone: The antigen is not known.

V was pared by 0 bases and J by 9 bases, with 4 bases of the junction left unmatched. The CDR3 is 16 amino acids. Germline values: CDR1 SGHRS, CDR2 YFSETQ. The rearrangement uses TRBV5-1 and TRBJ2-4; 15 bases line up with TRBD2. The sequences come from peripheral blood, collected before any cancer treatment. The clonotype comes from an older female donor with stage I lung adenocarcinoma. The chain's CDR3 is CASSLGTSGGAPIQYF. CDR3 nucleotides: TGCGCCAGCAGCTTGGGGACTAGCGGGGGGGCCCCCATTCAGTACTTC.